This T cell receptor (beta chain) was sequenced for a study of blood T cell repertoires in COVID-19. Overall study context: COVID-19 samples, acute and convalescent, were from the United States, Italy and Spain.

Germline V gene data show CDR1 as PRHDT and CDR2 as FYEKMQ (reference sequence). V shed 2 bases, J shed 6 bases, and the junction held 7 bases outside the gene matches. The CDR3 has 16 amino acids. Original handling: Estimation of nucleated cell counts was performed using reference gene primer amplification. Profiled with immunoSEQ multiplex PCR; TCRdb holds only in-frame clones, not every one. The V and J calls and clone size come from that table; D and trimming were worked out from the DNA. The sample shows some 54,000 clones, under 85% of them seen only once. The sample comprised peripheral blood. The chain couples TRBV13 to TRBJ2-4, with 10 bases fitting TRBD2. The TCR comes from a woman aged 60-75 years with acute or convalescent COVID-19. CDR3 sequence: CASSLRLAGVRNIQYF. CDR3 bases: TGTGCCAGCAGCTTAAGGCTAGCGGGAGTTCGAAACATTCAGTACTTC.